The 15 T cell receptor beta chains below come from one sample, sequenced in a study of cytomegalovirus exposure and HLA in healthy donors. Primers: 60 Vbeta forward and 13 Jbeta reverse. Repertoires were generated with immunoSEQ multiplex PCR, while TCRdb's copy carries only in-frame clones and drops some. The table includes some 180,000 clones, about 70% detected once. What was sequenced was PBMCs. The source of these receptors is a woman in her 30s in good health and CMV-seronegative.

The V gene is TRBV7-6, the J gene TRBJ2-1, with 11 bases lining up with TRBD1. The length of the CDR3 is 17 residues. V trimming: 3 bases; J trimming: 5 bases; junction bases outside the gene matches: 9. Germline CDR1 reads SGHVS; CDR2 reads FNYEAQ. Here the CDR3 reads CASSLGTGGALNNEQFF. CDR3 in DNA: TGTGCCAGCAGCTTGGGGACAGGGGGAGCTTTGAACAATGAGCAGTTCTTC.

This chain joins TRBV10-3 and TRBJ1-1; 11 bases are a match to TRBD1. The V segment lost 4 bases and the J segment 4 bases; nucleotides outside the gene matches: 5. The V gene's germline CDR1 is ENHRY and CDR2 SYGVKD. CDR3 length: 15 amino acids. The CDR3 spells CAISVAGQGATEAFF. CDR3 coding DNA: TGTGCCATCAGTGTTGCCGGACAGGGGGCCACTGAAGCTTTCTTT.

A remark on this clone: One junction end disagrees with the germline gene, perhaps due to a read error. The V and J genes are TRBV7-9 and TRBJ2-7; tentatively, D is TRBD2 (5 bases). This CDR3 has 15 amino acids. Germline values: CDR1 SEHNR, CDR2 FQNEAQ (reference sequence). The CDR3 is CASSLAGLRPYEQYF. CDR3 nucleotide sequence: TGTGCCAGCAGCCTAGCCGGACTCCGGCCCTACGAGCAGTACTTC.

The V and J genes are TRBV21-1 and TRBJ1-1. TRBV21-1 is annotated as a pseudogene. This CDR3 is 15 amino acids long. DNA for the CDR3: TGTGCCAGCAGCAACCCCCGAGGGCCGAACACTGAAGCTTTCTTT. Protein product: CASSNPRGPNTEAFF.

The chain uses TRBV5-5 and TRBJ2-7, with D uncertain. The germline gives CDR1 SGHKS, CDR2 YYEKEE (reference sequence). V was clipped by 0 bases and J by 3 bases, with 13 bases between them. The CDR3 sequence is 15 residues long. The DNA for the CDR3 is TGTGCCAGCAGCTTGGCGGGTAATCGCGGCTACGAGCAGTACTTC. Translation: CASSLAGNRGYEQYF.

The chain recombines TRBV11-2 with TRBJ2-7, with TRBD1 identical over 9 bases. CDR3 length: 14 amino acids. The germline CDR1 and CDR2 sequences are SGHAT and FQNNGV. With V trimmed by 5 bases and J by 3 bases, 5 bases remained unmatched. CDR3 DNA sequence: TGTGCCAGCAGCCGGACAGGGGAGATCTACGAGCAGTACTTC. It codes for CASSRTGEIYEQYF.

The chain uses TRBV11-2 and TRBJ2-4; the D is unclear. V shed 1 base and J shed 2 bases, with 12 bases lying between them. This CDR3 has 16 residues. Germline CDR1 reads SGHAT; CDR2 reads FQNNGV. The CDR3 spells CASSLGGPLSKNIQYF. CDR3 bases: TGTGCCAGCAGCTTAGGTGGCCCACTATCCAAAAACATTCAGTACTTC.

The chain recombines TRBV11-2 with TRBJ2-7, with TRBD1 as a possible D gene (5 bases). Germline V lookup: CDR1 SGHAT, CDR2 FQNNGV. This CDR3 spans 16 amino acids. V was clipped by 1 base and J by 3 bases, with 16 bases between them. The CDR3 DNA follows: TGTGCCAGCAGCTTAGTAACGGCAGGGCCGAGCTACGAGCAGTACTTC. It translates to CASSLVTAGPSYEQYF.

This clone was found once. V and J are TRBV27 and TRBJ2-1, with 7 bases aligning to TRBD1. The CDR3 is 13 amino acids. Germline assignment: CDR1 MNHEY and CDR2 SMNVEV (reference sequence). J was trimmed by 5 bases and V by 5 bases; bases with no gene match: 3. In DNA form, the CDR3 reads TGTGCCAGCAGTCCGACAGGGAACAATGAGCAGTTCTTC. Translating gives CASSPTGNNEQFF.

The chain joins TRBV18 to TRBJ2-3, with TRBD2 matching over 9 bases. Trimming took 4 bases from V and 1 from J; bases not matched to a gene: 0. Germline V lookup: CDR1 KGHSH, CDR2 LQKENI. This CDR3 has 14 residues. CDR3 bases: TGTGCCAGCTCACGGACTAGCGGCACAGATACGCAGTATTTT. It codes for CASSRTSGTDTQYF.

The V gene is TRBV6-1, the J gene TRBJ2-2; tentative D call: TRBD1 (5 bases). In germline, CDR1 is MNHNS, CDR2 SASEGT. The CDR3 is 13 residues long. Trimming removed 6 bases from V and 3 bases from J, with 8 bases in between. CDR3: CASSDRYTGELFF. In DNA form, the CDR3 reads TGTGCCAGCAGCGACAGATACACCGGGGAGCTGTTTTTT.

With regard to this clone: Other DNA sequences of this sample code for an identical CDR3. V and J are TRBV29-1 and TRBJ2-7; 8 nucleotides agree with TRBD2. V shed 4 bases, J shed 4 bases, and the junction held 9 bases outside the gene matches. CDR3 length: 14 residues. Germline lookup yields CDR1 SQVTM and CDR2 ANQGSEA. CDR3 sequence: CSVGGRAGEYEQYF. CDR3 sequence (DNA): TGCAGCGTTGGGGGGCGAGCGGGAGAGTACGAGCAGTACTTC.

Here the CDR3 reads CASSLARTYEQYF. CDR3 nucleotide sequence: TGTGCCAGCAGTTTAGCCAGAACCTACGAGCAGTACTTC. This chain links TRBV27 with TRBJ2-7; D is undetermined. CDR1 is MNHEY, CDR2 SMNVEV, per germline (reference sequence). Trimming removed 2 bases from V and 2 bases from J, with 7 bases in between. The CDR3 is 13 residues long.

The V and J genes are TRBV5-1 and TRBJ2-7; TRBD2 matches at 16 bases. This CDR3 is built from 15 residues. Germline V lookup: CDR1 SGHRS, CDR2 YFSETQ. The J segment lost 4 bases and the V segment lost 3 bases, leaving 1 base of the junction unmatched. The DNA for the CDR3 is TGCGCCAGCAGCTCGGGACTAGCGGGGGGGTACGAGCAGTACTTC. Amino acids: CASSSGLAGGYEQYF. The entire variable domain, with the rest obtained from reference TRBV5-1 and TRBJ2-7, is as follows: KAGVTQTPRYLIKTRGQQVTLSCSPISGHRSVSWYQQTPGQGLQFLFEYFSETQRNKGNFPGRFSGRQFSNSRSEMNVSTLELGDSALYLCASSSGLAGGYEQYFGPGTRLTVT.

CDR3 sequence: CASSLIGGTQYF. CDR3 nucleotide sequence: TGTGCCAGCAGCTTAATAGGCGGTACGCAGTATTTT. The chain carries TRBV7-3 and TRBJ2-3; no clear D. Per the germline V gene, CDR1 is SGHTA and CDR2 is FQGTGA. There are 12 residues in the CDR3. Trimming cost V 1 base and J 8 bases, with 7 bases left between them.